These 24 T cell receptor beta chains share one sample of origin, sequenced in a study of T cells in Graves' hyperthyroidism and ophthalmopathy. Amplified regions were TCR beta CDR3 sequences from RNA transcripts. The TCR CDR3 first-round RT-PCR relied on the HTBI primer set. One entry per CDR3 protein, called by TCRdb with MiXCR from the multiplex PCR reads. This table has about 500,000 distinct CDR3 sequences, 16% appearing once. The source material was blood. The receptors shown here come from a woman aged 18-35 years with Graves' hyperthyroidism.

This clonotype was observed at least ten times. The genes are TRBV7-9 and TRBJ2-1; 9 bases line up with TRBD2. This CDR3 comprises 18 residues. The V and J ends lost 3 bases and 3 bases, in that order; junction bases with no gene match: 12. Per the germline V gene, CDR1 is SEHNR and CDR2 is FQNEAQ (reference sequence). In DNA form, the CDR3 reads TGTGCCAGCAGCTTGGGTGCCCTAGCGGGGATTAACTACAATGAGCAGTTCTTC. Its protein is CASSLGALAGINYNEQFF.

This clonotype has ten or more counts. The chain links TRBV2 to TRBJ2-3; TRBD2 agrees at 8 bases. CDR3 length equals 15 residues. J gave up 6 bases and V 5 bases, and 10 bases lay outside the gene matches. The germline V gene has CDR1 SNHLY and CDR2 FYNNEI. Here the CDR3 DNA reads TGTGCCAGCAGTTTTGGCGGGGGGCCGTCGGATACGCAGTATTTT. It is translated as CASSFGGGPSDTQYF.

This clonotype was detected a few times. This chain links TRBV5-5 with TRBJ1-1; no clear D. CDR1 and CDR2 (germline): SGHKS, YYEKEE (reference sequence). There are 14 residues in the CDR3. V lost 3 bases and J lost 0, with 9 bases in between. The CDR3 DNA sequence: TGTGCCAGCAGCTCGTGGAGAATGAACACTGAAGCTTTCTTT. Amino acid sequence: CASSSWRMNTEAFF.

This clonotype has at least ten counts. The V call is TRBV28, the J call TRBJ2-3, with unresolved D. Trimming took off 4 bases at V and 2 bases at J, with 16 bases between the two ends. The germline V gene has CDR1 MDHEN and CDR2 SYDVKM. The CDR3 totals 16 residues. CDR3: CASSSPTHSPTDTQYF. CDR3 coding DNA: TGTGCCAGCAGTTCACCCACTCATTCACCCACAGATACGCAGTATTTT.

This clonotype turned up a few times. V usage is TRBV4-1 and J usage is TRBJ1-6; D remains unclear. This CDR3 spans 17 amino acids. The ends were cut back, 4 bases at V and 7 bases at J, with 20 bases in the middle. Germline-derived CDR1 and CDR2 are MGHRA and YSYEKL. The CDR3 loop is CASSPKSQVVENSPLHF. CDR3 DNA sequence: TGCGCCAGCAGCCCCAAGAGTCAGGTAGTCGAAAATTCACCCCTCCACTTT.

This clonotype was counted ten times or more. CDR3 bases: TGCAGCGTTGAGGACAGGACAGACTATGGCTACACCTTC. It encodes CSVEDRTDYGYTF. The chain is built from TRBV29-1 and TRBJ1-2; 7 bases match TRBD1. Germline V gene lookup returns CDR1 SQVTM and CDR2 ANQGSEA. The CDR3 extends over 13 amino acids. V dropped 3 bases and J dropped 3; count of bases not matched to a gene: 4.

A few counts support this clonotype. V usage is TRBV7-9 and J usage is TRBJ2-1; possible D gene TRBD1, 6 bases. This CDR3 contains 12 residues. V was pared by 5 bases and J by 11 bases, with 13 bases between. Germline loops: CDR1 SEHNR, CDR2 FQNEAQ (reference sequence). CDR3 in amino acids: CASSLTGLQQFF. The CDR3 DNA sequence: TGTGCCAGCAGCCTTACAGGGCTCCAGCAGTTCTTC.

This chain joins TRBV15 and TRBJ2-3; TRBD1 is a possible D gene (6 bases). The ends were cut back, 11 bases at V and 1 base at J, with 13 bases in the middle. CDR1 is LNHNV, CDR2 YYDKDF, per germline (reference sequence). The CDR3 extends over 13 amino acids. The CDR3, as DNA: TGTGCCGCCGGACCAGGGGGCACAGATACGCAGTATTTT. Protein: CAAGPGGTDTQYF.

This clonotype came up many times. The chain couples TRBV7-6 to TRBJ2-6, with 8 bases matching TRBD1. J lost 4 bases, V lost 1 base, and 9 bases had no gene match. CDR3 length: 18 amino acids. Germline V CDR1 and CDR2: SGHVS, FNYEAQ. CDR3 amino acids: CASSLGVRGQAGANVLTF. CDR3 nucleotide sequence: TGTGCCAGCAGCTTAGGCGTCAGGGGGCAGGCCGGGGCCAACGTCCTGACTTTC.

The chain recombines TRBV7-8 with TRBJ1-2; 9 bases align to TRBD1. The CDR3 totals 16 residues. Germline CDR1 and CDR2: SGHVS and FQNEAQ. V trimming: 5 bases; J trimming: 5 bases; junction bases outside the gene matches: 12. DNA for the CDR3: TGTGCCAGCAGCCGCGGGTCCGTCGGGACAGGGTATGGCTACACCTTC. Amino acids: CASSRGSVGTGYGYTF.

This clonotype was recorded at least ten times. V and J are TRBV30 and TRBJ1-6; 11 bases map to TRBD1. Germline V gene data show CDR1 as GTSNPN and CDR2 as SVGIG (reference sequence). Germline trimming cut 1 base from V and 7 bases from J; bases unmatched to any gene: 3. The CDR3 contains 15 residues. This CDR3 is CAWSGTGGKNSPLHF. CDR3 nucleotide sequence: TGTGCCTGGAGTGGGACAGGGGGCAAGAATTCACCCCTCCACTTT.

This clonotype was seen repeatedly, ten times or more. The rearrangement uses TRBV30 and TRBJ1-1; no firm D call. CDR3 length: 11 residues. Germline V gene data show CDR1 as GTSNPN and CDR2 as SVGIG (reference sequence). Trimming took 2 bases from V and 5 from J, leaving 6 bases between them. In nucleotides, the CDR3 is TGTGCCTGGAGTAGGGTGACTGAAGCTTTCTTT. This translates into CAWSRVTEAFF.

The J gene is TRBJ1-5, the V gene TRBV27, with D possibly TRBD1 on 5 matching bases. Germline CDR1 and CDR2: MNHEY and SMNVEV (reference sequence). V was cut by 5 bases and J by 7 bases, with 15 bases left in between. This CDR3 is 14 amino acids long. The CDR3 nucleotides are TGTGCCAGCAGTCCACGATCAGGGTCCCAGCCCCAGCATTTT. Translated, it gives CASSPRSGSQPQHF.

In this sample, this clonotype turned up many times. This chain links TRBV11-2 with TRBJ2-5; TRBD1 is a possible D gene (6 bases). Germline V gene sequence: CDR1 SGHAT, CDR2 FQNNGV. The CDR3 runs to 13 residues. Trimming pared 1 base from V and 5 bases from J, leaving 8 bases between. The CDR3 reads CASSLGGLETQYF. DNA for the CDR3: TGTGCCAGCAGCTTAGGGGGGCTCGAGACCCAGTACTTC.

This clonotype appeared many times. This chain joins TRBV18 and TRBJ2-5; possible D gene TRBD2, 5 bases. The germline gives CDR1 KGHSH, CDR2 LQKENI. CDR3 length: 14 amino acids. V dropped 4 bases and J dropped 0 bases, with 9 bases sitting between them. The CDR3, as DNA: TGTGCCAGCTCACGCGGGCAGTACCAAGAGACCCAGTACTTC. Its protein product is CASSRGQYQETQYF.

This CDR3 is CASSRLTDTGELFF. The CDR3 coding sequence is TGTGCCAGCAGCCGTCTGACAGACACCGGGGAGCTGTTTTTT. The chain couples TRBV27 to TRBJ2-2, with D possibly being TRBD1 (5 bases). CDR3 length equals 14 residues. The V end lost 6 bases, the J end lost 3 bases, and 11 bases lay between the germline ends. Per the germline V gene, CDR1 is MNHEY and CDR2 is SMNVEV (reference sequence).

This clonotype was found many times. The CDR3 here is CSSFGTPLTDTQYF. The CDR3 DNA sequence: TGCAGTTCATTCGGGACTCCTCTCACAGATACGCAGTATTTT. This sequence joins TRBV20-1 and TRBJ2-3; D may be TRBD2 (6 bases). CDR3 length: 14 residues. The V end was cut by 8 bases, the J end by 2 bases, with 17 bases between. Germline V CDR1 and CDR2: DFQATT, SNEGSKA (reference sequence).

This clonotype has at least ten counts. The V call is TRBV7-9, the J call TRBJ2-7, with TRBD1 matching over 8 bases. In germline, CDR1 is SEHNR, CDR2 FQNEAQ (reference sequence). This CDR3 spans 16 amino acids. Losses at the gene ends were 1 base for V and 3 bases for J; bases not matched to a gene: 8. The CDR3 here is CASSLGQGARGYEQYF. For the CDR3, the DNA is TGTGCCAGCAGCTTAGGGCAGGGGGCGCGGGGCTACGAGCAGTACTTC.

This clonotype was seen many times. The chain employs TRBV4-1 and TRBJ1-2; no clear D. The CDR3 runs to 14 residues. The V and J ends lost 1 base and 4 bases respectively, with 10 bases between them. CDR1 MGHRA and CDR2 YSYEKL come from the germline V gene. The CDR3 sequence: CASSQATPIYGYTF. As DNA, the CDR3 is TGCGCCAGCAGCCAAGCTACACCTATCTATGGCTACACCTTC.

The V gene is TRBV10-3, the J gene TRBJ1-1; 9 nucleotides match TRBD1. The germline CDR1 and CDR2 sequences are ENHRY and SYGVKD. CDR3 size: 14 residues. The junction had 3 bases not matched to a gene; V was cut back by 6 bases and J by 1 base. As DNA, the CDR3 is TGTGCCATCAGCTCGGGACAGGGGAACACTGAAGCTTTCTTT. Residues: CAISSGQGNTEAFF.

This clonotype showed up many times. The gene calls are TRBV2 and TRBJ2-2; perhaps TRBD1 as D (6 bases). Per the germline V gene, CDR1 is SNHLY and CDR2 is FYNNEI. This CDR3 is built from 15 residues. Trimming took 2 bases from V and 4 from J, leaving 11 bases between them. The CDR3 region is CASSEQGIGTGELFF. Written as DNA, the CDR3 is TGTGCCAGCAGTGAACAGGGGATCGGCACCGGGGAGCTGTTTTTT.

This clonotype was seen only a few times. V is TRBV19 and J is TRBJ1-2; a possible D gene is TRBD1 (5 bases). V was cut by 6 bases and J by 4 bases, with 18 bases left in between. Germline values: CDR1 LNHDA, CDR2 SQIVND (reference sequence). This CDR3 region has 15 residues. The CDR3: CASRPLDSLGYGYTF. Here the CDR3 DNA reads TGTGCCAGTAGACCTCTCGACAGTTTAGGCTATGGCTACACCTTC. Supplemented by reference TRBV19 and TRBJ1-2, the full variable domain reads DGGITQSPKYLFRKEGQNVTLSCEQNLNHDAMYWYRQDPGQGLRLIYYSQIVNDFQKGDIAEGYSVSREKKESFPLTVTSAQKNPTAFYLCASRPLDSLGYGYTFGSGTRLTVV.

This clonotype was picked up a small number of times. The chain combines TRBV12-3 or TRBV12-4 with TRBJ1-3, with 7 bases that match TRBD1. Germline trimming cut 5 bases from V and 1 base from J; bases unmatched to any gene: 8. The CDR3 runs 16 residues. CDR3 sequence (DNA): TGTGCCAGCAGTCAAGAGAGGACAGGATCTGGAAACACCATATATTTT. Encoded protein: CASSQERTGSGNTIYF.

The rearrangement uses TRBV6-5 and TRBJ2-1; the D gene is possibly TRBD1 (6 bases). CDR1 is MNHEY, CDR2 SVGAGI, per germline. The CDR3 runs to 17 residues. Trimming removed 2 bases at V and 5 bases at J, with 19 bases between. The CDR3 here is CASSYPLRDTYNNEQFF. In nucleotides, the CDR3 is TGTGCCAGCAGTTACCCCCTCCGGGACACCTATAACAATGAGCAGTTCTTC.